This T cell receptor beta chain was sequenced in a study of CD8 T cells in Susac syndrome. Reverse transcription of about 0.45 to 1 ug RNA was performed with random hexamers. The immunoSEQ assay covered 54 Vbeta and 13 Jbeta segments for CDR3. TCRdb re-derived calls from the immunoSEQ multiplex PCR reads in MiXCR, one entry per CDR3 protein. Seen here are some 300,000 distinct CDR3 sequences, roughly 85% observed once, and the top ten hold approximately 0.11%. The CDR3 extends over 14 amino acids. Germline trimming cut 5 bases from V and 6 bases from J; bases unmatched to any gene: 10. Germline CDR1 reads GTSNPN; CDR2 reads SVGIG (reference sequence).

This TCR came from a human donor with multiple sclerosis. Source material: CD8+ T cells from PBMCs. The chain has TRBV30 and TRBJ1-1; the match to TRBD1 covers 9 bases. Here the CDR3 reads CAWGPGQGGAEAFF. In nucleotides, the CDR3 is TGTGCCTGGGGACCGGGACAGGGCGGCGCTGAAGCTTTCTTT. Together with reference TRBV30 and TRBJ1-1, the CDR3 gives the full variable domain: SQTIHQWPATLVQPVGSPLSLECTVEGTSNPNLYWYRQAAGRGLQLLFYSVGIGQISSEVPQNLSASRPQDRQFILSSKKLLLSDSGFYLCAWGPGQGGAEAFFGQGTRLTVV.